Below are 14 T cell receptor beta chains sequenced from a single sample in a study of PD-1 blockade in mismatch repair-deficient tumors. The data were produced by immunoSEQ multiplex PCR, yet TCRdb's version contains in-frame clones alone and is incomplete. The profile shows about 66,000 clones, more than 75% of them singletons. Sequencing used peripheral blood, obtained 2 weeks after starting pembrolizumab. The receptors originated from an adult with mismatch repair-deficient cancer.

The CDR3 here is CASSPTQGQETQYF. Written as DNA, the CDR3 is TGTGCCAGCAGCCCCACTCAGGGACAAGAGACCCAGTACTTC. The chain is built from TRBV9 and TRBJ2-5; tentatively, D is TRBD1 (5 bases). Germline CDR1 SGDLS, CDR2 YYNGEE. V dropped 4 bases and J dropped 2 bases, with 12 bases sitting between them. This CDR3 contains 14 residues. The full variable domain, with the rest looked up from reference TRBV9 and TRBJ2-5, is DSGVTQTPKHLITATGQRVTLRCSPRSGDLSVYWYQQSLDQGLQFLIQYYNGEERAKGNILERFSAQQFPDLHSELNLSSLELGDSALYFCASSPTQGQETQYFGPGTRLLVL.

The V and J genes are TRBV12-2 and TRBJ2-1; TRBD1 is taken as the D call from the table, unchecked against the DNA. TRBV12-2 is a pseudogene segment. CDR3 size: 15 residues. CDR3 bases: TGTGCAAGTCGCTCCAGGACAGGGAACTACAATGAGCAGTTCTTC. Translated, it gives CASRSRTGNYNEQFF.

The rearrangement links TRBV9 to TRBJ2-3; weak D call: TRBD2 (6 bases). Germline CDR1 is SGDLS and CDR2 is YYNGEE. The CDR3 sequence is 17 residues long. V lost 3 bases to trimming and J lost 0 bases, with 17 bases between them. The CDR3 nucleotides read TGTGCCAGCAGCGCTCGGGGCCTCGGGACTAGCACAGATACGCAGTATTTT. Translation: CASSARGLGTSTDTQYF.

The CDR3 DNA follows: TGTGCTAGTGGTTTGAACACGGCCCTGAGCTCCTACAATGAGCAGTTCTTC. It codes for CASGLNTALSSYNEQFF. The chain combines TRBV12-5 with TRBJ2-1; D call uncertain. The CDR3 has 17 amino acids. Trimming shortened V by 2 bases and J by 0 bases, and 14 bases separated the two germline ends. Germline CDR1 LGHNT, CDR2 FRNRAP.

The V call is TRBV7-3, the J call TRBJ2-1; 8 bases agree with TRBD2. Germline V gives CDR1 SGHTA, CDR2 FQGTGA. The CDR3 is made up of 15 amino acids. Trimming cost V 1 base and J 4 bases; bases outside gene matches: 3. As DNA, the CDR3 is TGTGCCAGCAGCTTAAATAGCGGGGAGTACAATGAGCAGTTCTTC. Protein: CASSLNSGEYNEQFF.

The genes are TRBV11-2 and TRBJ2-5, with 11 bases fitting TRBD2. Losses at the gene ends were 3 bases for V and 2 bases for J; bases not matched to a gene: 5. Germline V CDR1 and CDR2: SGHAT, FQNNGV. CDR3 length: 16 amino acids. The CDR3 protein is CASSFTSGRAQETQYF. The DNA of the CDR3 is TGTGCCAGCAGCTTTACTAGCGGGAGAGCTCAAGAGACCCAGTACTTC.

Only one count was recorded for this clone. The chain employs TRBV7-6 and TRBJ2-1; possibly TRBD1 for D (6 bases). Germline-derived CDR1 and CDR2 are SGHVS and FNYEAQ. This CDR3 is built from 15 residues. The germline V and J ends were trimmed by 1 base and 1 base, with 8 bases remaining between them. The CDR3 is CASSLEQGSYNEQFF. CDR3 nucleotide sequence: TGTGCCAGCAGCTTAGAACAGGGATCCTACAATGAGCAGTTCTTC.

The V gene is TRBV10-3, the J gene TRBJ1-5; no clear D. Germline CDR1 ENHRY, CDR2 SYGVKD. There are 14 residues in the CDR3. CDR3 in amino acids: CDNLGHHSNQPQHF. In DNA, the CDR3 is TGTGACAATTTGGGCCACCATAGCAATCAGCCCCAGCATTTT.

This sequence joins TRBV29-1 and TRBJ2-2, with TRBD1 identical over 9 bases. This CDR3 comprises 15 residues. Germline-derived CDR1 and CDR2 are SQVTM and ANQGSEA. The V gene end was trimmed by 7 bases and the J gene end by 5 bases; junction bases not matched to a gene: 11. CDR3 in amino acids: CSGQTGGSMTGELFF. In DNA form, the CDR3 reads TGCAGCGGGCAGACAGGGGGAAGTATGACCGGGGAGCTGTTTTTT.

The sample holds one count of this clone. This chain connects TRBV2 to TRBJ2-7; D gene uncertain. The CDR3 runs 14 residues. V lost 9 bases and J lost 0, with 15 bases in between. CDR1 and CDR2 (germline): SNHLY, FYNNEI. The CDR3 spells CASHPWVNSYEQYF. For the CDR3, the DNA is TGTGCCAGTCACCCTTGGGTGAACTCCTACGAGCAGTACTTC.

CDR3 protein: CASRDRGFDEQFF. For the CDR3, the DNA is TGTGCCAGCCGGGACAGGGGTTTCGATGAGCAGTTCTTC. The V gene is TRBV19, the J gene TRBJ2-1, with 10 nucleotides matching TRBD1. The CDR3 spans 13 residues. The trim removed 9 bases at V and 8 bases at J, leaving 7 bases unmatched. Germline V gene data show CDR1 as LNHDA and CDR2 as SQIVND (reference sequence).

The chain combines TRBV6-1 with TRBJ2-7, with a weak D call TRBD1 (6 bases). Germline V lookup: CDR1 MNHNS, CDR2 SASEGT. V lost 1 base to trimming and J lost 7 bases, with 20 bases between them. This CDR3 region has 16 residues. CDR3 coding DNA: TGTGCCAGCAGTGAAGGGTCGATGGCAGGGGCGGAGGAGCAGTACTTC. Translating gives CASSEGSMAGAEEQYF.

J is TRBJ2-3 and V is TRBV9, with 8 nucleotides matching TRBD2. The CDR3 extends over 17 amino acids. Unmatched junction bases numbered 8, after V lost 0 bases and J lost 2 bases. Germline CDR1 and CDR2: SGDLS and YYNGEE. CDR3 nucleotide sequence: TGTGCCAGCAGCGTAGGGGAACTAGCGGTTGACACAGATACGCAGTATTTT. Translating it yields CASSVGELAVDTDTQYF.

The chain is built from TRBV6-6 and TRBJ1-5, with D possibly TRBD1 on 5 matching bases. Germline lookup yields CDR1 MNHNY and CDR2 SVGAGI (reference sequence). V lost 2 bases, J lost 11 bases, and 13 bases lay in between. The CDR3 extends over 13 amino acids. CDR3: CASSYGIMGAQHF. CDR3 in DNA: TGTGCCAGCAGTTACGGCATTATGGGGGCCCAGCATTTT.